This TCR beta chain was captured by sequencing in a study of blood T cell repertoires in COVID-19. Across the study: Italy, Spain and the United States were the sources of the convalescent and acute COVID-19 samples.

In the authors' methods: Nucleated cell number was recorded as an estimate derived from reference gene primer amplification. The table came from immunoSEQ multiplex PCR; TCRdb's copy has only in-frame clones and leaves some out. The DNA was the basis for D and trimming; V, J and clone size are from that table. This table has a few hundred thousand clones, approximately 80% appearing once. CDR3 size: 16 residues. Per germline, CDR1 LGHNA and CDR2 YNFKEQ. V shed 3 bases and J 2 bases; nucleotides not matched to a gene: 6. The chain has TRBV4-2 and TRBJ1-4, with 7 bases fitting TRBD1. The source is a man in his sixties with acute or convalescent COVID-19. The sequenced sample consisted of peripheral blood. CDR3 protein: CASSQERGRTNEKLFF. CDR3 bases: TGTGCCAGCAGCCAGGAAAGGGGGCGGACTAATGAAAAACTGTTTTTT.